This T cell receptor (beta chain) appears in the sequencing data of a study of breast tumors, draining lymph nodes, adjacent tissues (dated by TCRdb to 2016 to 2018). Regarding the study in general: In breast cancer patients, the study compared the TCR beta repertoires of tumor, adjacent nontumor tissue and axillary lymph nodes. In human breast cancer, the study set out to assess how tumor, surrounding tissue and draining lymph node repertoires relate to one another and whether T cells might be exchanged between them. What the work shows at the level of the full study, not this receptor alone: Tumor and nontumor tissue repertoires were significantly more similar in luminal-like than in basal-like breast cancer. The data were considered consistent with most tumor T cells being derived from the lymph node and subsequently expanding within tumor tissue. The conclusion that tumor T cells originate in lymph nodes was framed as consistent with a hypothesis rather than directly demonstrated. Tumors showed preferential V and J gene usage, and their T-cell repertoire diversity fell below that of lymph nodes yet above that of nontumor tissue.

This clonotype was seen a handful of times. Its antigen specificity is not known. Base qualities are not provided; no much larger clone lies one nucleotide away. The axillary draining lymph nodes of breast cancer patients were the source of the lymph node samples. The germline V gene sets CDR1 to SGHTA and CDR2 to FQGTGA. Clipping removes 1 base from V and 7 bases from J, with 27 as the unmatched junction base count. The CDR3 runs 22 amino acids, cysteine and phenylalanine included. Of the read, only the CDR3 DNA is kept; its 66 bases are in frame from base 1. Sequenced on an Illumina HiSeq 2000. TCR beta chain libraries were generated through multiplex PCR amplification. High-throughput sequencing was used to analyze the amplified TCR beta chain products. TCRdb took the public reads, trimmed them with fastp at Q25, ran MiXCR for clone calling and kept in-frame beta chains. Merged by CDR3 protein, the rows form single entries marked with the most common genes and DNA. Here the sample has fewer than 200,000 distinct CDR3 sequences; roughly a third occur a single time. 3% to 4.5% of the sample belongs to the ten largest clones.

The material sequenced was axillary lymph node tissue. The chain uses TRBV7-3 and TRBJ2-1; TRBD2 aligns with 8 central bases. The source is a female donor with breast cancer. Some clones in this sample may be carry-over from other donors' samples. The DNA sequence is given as TGTGCCAGCAGCTTAATTAATATGGCCTCCGGGGGGCGACCGGGAGGGCTAAATGAGCAGTTCTTC. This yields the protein CASSLINMASGGRPGGLNEQFF.